This T cell receptor beta chain came from a study of yellow fever vaccine responses in identical twins. The study, taken as a whole, reports: Among the twins, the vaccine T cell response reportedly seemed partly convergent and partly personalized.

Germline CDR1 and CDR2: SGHAT and FQNNGV. V was pared by 5 bases and J by 3 bases, with 19 bases between. This CDR3 comprises 16 residues. TCRdb independently ran MiXCR on the RT-PCR reads; one entry per CDR3 protein. Among under 3,000 distinct CDR3 sequences listed, 86% were seen once. This clonotype was recorded only once. Antigen: not known. The source is a woman aged 18 to 35 who received the yellow fever vaccine. The V and J genes are TRBV11-2 and TRBJ2-5; the D gene could be TRBD1 or TRBD2 (5 bases each). The sequences come from T cells from blood (PBMCs), unsorted or a sorted subset (not recorded which), collected before or after yellow fever vaccination (not recorded which). CDR3 region: CASSPPGLRGEETQYF. In DNA form, the CDR3 reads TGTGCCAGCAGCCCCCCCGGGTTGAGGGGCGAAGAGACCCAGTACTTC.